The 4 T cell receptor beta chains listed next were all sequenced from one sample in a study of blood T cells in healthy people across ages (dated by TCRdb to about 2015). The library was obtained by 5' RACE. Reads for this sample came from an Illumina HiSeq 2500. A second PCR of roughly 6 to 11 cycles was run with a J-beta primer mix and a sample-barcoded 5' primer. The raw public data were reprocessed by TCRdb itself: fastp quality trimming at Q25, MiXCR clonotype calling, in-frame beta chains only. Identical CDR3 protein sequences are pooled into one entry, listed with their most common genes and DNA. For this sample the table gives some 1,500,000 distinct CDR3 sequences, of which about 45% were detected only once. The leading ten clones occupy roughly 3.7% of the sample. Material: blood. The receptor source for this set is a woman aged 18 to 35 in good health.

The V and J genes are TRBV20-1 and TRBJ2-7, with D possibly being TRBD1 or TRBD2 (6 bases each). The ends were cut back, 6 bases at V and 0 bases at J, with 15 bases in the middle. This CDR3 spans 14 amino acids. Per germline, CDR1 DFQATT and CDR2 SNEGSKA (reference sequence). The CDR3 DNA sequence: TGCAGTGCCCAAAGGGGGGCAGGCTCCTACGAGCAGTACTTC. This sequence encodes CSAQRGAGSYEQYF.

This clonotype was picked up a small number of times. This chain uses TRBV20-1 with TRBJ1-5; 7 bases agree with TRBD1. The length of the CDR3 is 14 residues. CDR1 and CDR2 from the germline V gene are DFQATT and SNEGSKA (reference sequence). The trim removed 4 bases at V and 0 bases at J, leaving 3 bases unmatched. CDR3 nucleotide sequence: TGCAGTGCTAACCCAGGGGGTAGCAATCAGCCCCAGCATTTT. This codes for CSANPGGSNQPQHF.

This clonotype was observed a few times. This rearrangement joins TRBV4-1 to TRBJ1-1; no reliable D call. In germline, CDR1 is MGHRA, CDR2 YSYEKL. The CDR3 is 13 amino acids. V lost 0 bases and J lost 6, with 8 bases in between. This CDR3 reads CASSQEWRAEAFF. Here the CDR3 DNA reads TGCGCCAGCAGCCAAGAATGGAGGGCTGAAGCTTTCTTT.

The V gene is TRBV7-2, the J gene TRBJ1-1; maybe TRBD1 (5 bases). The germline CDR1 and CDR2 sequences are SGHTA and FQGNSA. Trimming took 2 bases from V and 3 from J, leaving 13 bases between them. CDR3 length equals 15 residues. The CDR3 region is CASSLWGTGHTEAFF. The CDR3 nucleotides are TGTGCCAGCAGCTTATGGGGTACGGGACACACTGAAGCTTTCTTT.